A single sample gave rise to the 24 T cell receptor beta chains below, sequenced in a study of response to subunit inactivated influenza vaccine. One entry per CDR3 protein, called by TCRdb with MiXCR from the RT-PCR reads. This sample has approximately 520,000 distinct CDR3 sequences, with 25% found just once. Here the sequenced sample was CD4+ T cells sorted from PBMCs, taken roughly 5 days after vaccination. All receptors come from a man aged 45-65 years who received an inactivated influenza vaccine.

The chain carries TRBV30 and TRBJ2-1, with TRBD2 identical over 10 bases. This CDR3 region has 15 residues. CDR1 is GTSNPN, CDR2 SVGIG, per germline (reference sequence). V dropped 1 base and J dropped 3; count of bases not matched to a gene: 3. CDR3 sequence: CAWSELAGGYNEQFF. In DNA, the CDR3 is TGTGCCTGGAGTGAATTAGCGGGGGGCTACAATGAGCAGTTCTTC.

This clonotype was observed many times. V and J are TRBV4-3 and TRBJ2-7; 7 bases are a match to TRBD1. Germline V lookup: CDR1 LGHNA, CDR2 YSLEER. J was trimmed by 1 base and V by 5 bases; bases with no gene match: 5. The CDR3 is 14 amino acids. The CDR3 nucleotides are TGCGCCAGCAGCAAGGACAGGCTGTCCTACGAGCAGTACTTC. Translated, it gives CASSKDRLSYEQYF.

Ten or more counts support this clonotype. This chain links TRBV11-2 with TRBJ2-2; tentative D call: TRBD2 (6 bases). This CDR3 spans 16 amino acids. The germline V gene encodes CDR1 SGHAT and CDR2 FQNNGV. Trimming pared 1 base from V and 3 bases from J, leaving 12 bases between. This chain's CDR3 is CASSLVGTGYTGELFF. The CDR3 region has the DNA TGTGCCAGCAGCTTAGTTGGGACTGGCTACACCGGGGAGCTGTTTTTT.

This chain joins TRBV5-6 and TRBJ2-7; 8 nucleotides line up with TRBD2. Germline V CDR1 and CDR2: SGHDT, YYEEEE. CDR3 size: 16 residues. V gave up 4 bases and J gave up 4 bases; unmatched junction bases: 13. The CDR3 bases are TGTGCCAGCAGCGCCCAGCGGGAGTTCTTTTGGTACGAGCAGTACTTC. Amino acid sequence: CASSAQREFFWYEQYF.

This rearrangement joins TRBV15 to TRBJ2-2, with 9 nucleotides matching TRBD1. This CDR3 spans 15 amino acids. CDR1 and CDR2 (germline): LNHNV, YYDKDF (reference sequence). The J segment lost 5 bases and the V segment lost 5 bases, leaving 6 bases of the junction unmatched. In DNA form, the CDR3 reads TGTGCCACCAGCGCCCGACAGGGGGGTACCGGGGAGCTGTTTTTT. Residues: CATSARQGGTGELFF.

This clonotype came up a few times. V is TRBV4-1 and J is TRBJ2-7, with TRBD2 identical over 13 bases. This CDR3 is built from 15 residues. CDR1 and CDR2 (germline): MGHRA, YSYEKL. The junction had 1 base not matched to a gene; V was cut back by 3 bases and J by 2 bases. CDR3 residues: CASSQGLAGPYEQYF. DNA for the CDR3: TGCGCCAGCAGCCAGGGACTAGCGGGGCCCTACGAGCAGTACTTC.

This clonotype was seen a handful of times. V and J are TRBV4-2 and TRBJ1-4; D is unclear. The CDR3 is made up of 17 amino acids. The ends were cut back, 0 bases at V and 2 bases at J, with 13 bases in the middle. The germline V gene encodes CDR1 LGHNA and CDR2 YNFKEQ. CDR3 sequence reads: CASSQDVVGMTNEKLFF. The CDR3 nucleotides read TGTGCCAGCAGCCAAGATGTAGTGGGGATGACTAATGAAAAACTGTTTTTT.

This clonotype occurred once. This chain joins TRBV5-1 and TRBJ2-2; D is tentatively TRBD1 or TRBD2 (5 bases each). The CDR3 is 18 residues long. Germline CDR1 SGHRS, CDR2 YFSETQ. Between the trimmed V and J ends, which lost 1 base and 4 bases, there was a span of 20 bases. The CDR3 loop reads CASSLQPQAAGSTGELFF. The CDR3 DNA is TGCGCCAGCAGCTTGCAGCCACAGGCGGCGGGCTCCACCGGGGAGCTGTTTTTT.

The gene calls are TRBV28 and TRBJ2-7; 9 bases are shared with TRBD1. CDR3 length: 14 amino acids. The ends lost 6 bases at V and 5 bases at J; junction bases unmatched: 8. Germline assignment: CDR1 MDHEN and CDR2 SYDVKM. The CDR3 loop is CASRPGTGSHEQYF. CDR3 nucleotides: TGTGCCAGCAGACCCGGGACAGGGTCCCACGAGCAGTACTTC.

The V gene is TRBV20-1, the J gene TRBJ2-3, with 10 bases identical to TRBD2. Germline V gene lookup returns CDR1 DFQATT and CDR2 SNEGSKA (reference sequence). The CDR3 is 15 residues long. V was clipped by 6 bases and J by 6 bases; unmatched bases: 12. The CDR3 sequence: CSALPSSGGADTQYF. CDR3 nucleotide sequence: TGCAGTGCGCTTCCTTCTAGCGGGGGAGCGGATACGCAGTATTTT.

This sequence joins TRBV4-3 and TRBJ2-5, with 14 bases matching TRBD2. Per germline, CDR1 LGHNA and CDR2 YSLEER. V shed 1 base and J 4 bases; nucleotides not matched to a gene: 5. This CDR3 has 17 amino acids. Written as DNA, the CDR3 is TGCGCCAGCAGCCAAGTAGGACTAGCGGGAGGTCTAGAGACCCAGTACTTC. It yields the protein CASSQVGLAGGLETQYF.

The chain is built from TRBV20-1 and TRBJ2-7; D not certain. Germline lookup yields CDR1 DFQATT and CDR2 SNEGSKA (reference sequence). V was cut by 1 base and J by 2 bases, with 6 bases left in between. This CDR3 contains 12 residues. As DNA, the CDR3 is TGCAGTGCTAGAGTTAACCCCTACGAGCAGTACTTC. Translated, it gives CSARVNPYEQYF.

The chain couples TRBV12-3 or TRBV12-4 to TRBJ2-4; D tentatively fits TRBD1 or TRBD2 (5 bases each). V was clipped by 8 bases and J by 8 bases, with 16 bases between them. The CDR3 contains 13 residues. CDR3 protein: CASCLGLGDIQYF. CDR3 DNA: TGTGCCAGCTGTCTCGGACTGGGGGACATTCAGTACTTC.

This clonotype was counted only a few times. The chain has TRBV12-3 or TRBV12-4 and TRBJ2-7, with a weak D call TRBD1 (6 bases). Deletions cut 6 bases from V and 9 bases from J, with 18 bases between. CDR3 size: 13 residues. The CDR3 here is CASSSLFEGGQYF. The DNA of the CDR3 is TGTGCCAGCAGCTCGCTCTTCGAAGGGGGGCAGTACTTC.

The chain is built from TRBV27 and TRBJ1-1, with D tentatively TRBD1 (5 bases). The CDR3 totals 17 residues. Trimming shortened V by 5 bases and J by 0 bases, and 19 bases separated the two germline ends. CDR1 and CDR2 from the germline V gene are MNHEY and SMNVEV (reference sequence). CDR3 loop: CASSPLTWGRVNTEAFF. Written as DNA, the CDR3 is TGTGCCAGCAGTCCCCTCACGTGGGGGAGGGTGAACACTGAAGCTTTCTTT.

This clonotype was counted at least ten times. The J gene is TRBJ2-1, the V gene TRBV6-2 or TRBV6-3; 15 nucleotides align to TRBD2. The J segment lost 9 bases and the V segment lost 6 bases, leaving 6 bases of the junction unmatched. CDR1 is MNHEY and CDR2 is SVGEGT in the germline V gene. The CDR3 length is 15 residues. The CDR3 DNA is TGTGCCAGCAGCGGACTAGCGGGAGGGCTTGGTGAGCAGTTCTTC. It codes for CASSGLAGGLGEQFF.

The rearrangement links TRBV5-1 to TRBJ2-3; D remains ambiguous. Germline V gene data show CDR1 as SGHRS and CDR2 as YFSETQ. This CDR3 is 13 amino acids long. The V gene lost 3 bases and the J gene lost 14 bases, with 19 bases spanning the gap. This CDR3 is CASSSLGLYRPYF. The CDR3 bases are TGCGCCAGCAGCTCCCTCGGCCTTTATCGTCCGTATTTT.

In its sample, this clonotype was seen many times. The V call is TRBV7-9, the J call TRBJ2-3; 11 nucleotides match TRBD2. Germline CDR1 SEHNR, CDR2 FQNEAQ (reference sequence). J lost 1 base, V lost 3 bases, and 3 bases had no gene match. The CDR3 spans 16 residues. The CDR3 region has the DNA TGTGCCAGCAGCTTTGGACTAGCGGGCGGCACAGATACGCAGTATTTT. Protein product: CASSFGLAGGTDTQYF.

The J gene is TRBJ1-6, the V gene TRBV12-3 or TRBV12-4; D is unclear. The germline V and J ends were trimmed by 10 bases and 7 bases, with 11 bases remaining between them. This CDR3 comprises 12 residues. CDR3 coding DNA: TGTGCCATCAGGTCGGGGAATTCACCCCTCCACTTT. As protein: CAIRSGNSPLHF.

This chain uses TRBV12-5 with TRBJ2-1; 7 bases align to TRBD2. The CDR3 has 21 amino acids. Germline V CDR1 and CDR2: LGHNT, FRNRAP. V lost 0 bases to trimming and J lost 3 bases; unmatched junction nucleotides: 20. This CDR3 reads CASGLVLYRGASERDYNEQFF. The DNA of the CDR3 is TGTGCTAGTGGTTTGGTACTTTATCGAGGGGCTAGCGAGCGGGACTACAATGAGCAGTTCTTC.

The chain links TRBV20-1 to TRBJ2-1; 9 bases align to TRBD2. V shed 0 bases, J shed 9 bases, and the junction held 9 bases outside the gene matches. CDR1 is DFQATT and CDR2 is SNEGSKA in the germline V gene (reference sequence). This CDR3 comprises 15 residues. CDR3 protein: CSARDGGRVRGEQFF. CDR3 bases: TGCAGTGCTAGAGATGGCGGGAGGGTTCGTGGTGAGCAGTTCTTC.

The chain has TRBV7-9 and TRBJ2-1; D gene ambiguous. Germline V gene sequence: CDR1 SEHNR, CDR2 FQNEAQ (reference sequence). The CDR3 is 13 residues long. The germline V and J ends were trimmed by 8 bases and 7 bases, with 15 bases remaining between them. The CDR3 region has the DNA TGTGCCAGCGAACTTACCAATGTGAATGAGCAGTTCTTC. It codes for CASELTNVNEQFF.

The V and J genes are TRBV20-1 and TRBJ2-3, with D tentatively TRBD2 (5 bases). Looked up from germline, CDR1 is DFQATT and CDR2 is SNEGSKA (reference sequence). V was clipped by 1 base and J by 3 bases, with 17 bases between them. The CDR3 totals 16 residues. For the CDR3, the DNA is TGCAGTGCTAGAGGAGTTGAGGGAAGGTCGACAGATACGCAGTATTTT. It encodes CSARGVEGRSTDTQYF.

This clonotype appeared a few times. This sequence joins TRBV6-5 and TRBJ1-6; D unresolved. Trimming cost V 2 bases and J 7 bases, with 12 bases left between them. The V gene's germline CDR1 is MNHEY and CDR2 SVGAGI. CDR3 length: 15 amino acids. For the CDR3, the DNA is TGTGCCAGCAGTTACCGCGACATGTGGAATTCACCCCTCCACTTT. Amino acid sequence: CASSYRDMWNSPLHF.